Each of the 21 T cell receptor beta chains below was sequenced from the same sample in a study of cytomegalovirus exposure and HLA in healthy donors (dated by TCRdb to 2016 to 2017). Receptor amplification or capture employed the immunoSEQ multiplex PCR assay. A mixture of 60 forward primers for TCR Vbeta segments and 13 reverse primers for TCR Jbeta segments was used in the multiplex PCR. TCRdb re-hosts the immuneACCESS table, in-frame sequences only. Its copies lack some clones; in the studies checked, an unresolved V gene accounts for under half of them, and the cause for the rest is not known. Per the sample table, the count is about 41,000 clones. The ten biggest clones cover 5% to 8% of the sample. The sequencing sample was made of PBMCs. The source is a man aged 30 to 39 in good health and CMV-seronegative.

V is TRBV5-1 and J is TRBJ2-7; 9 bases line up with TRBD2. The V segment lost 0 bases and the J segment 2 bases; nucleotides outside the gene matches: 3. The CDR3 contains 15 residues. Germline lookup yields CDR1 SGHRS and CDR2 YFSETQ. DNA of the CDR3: TGCGCCAGCAGCTTGGCTCTAGCGGGGACCTACGAGCAGTACTTC. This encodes CASSLALAGTYEQYF.

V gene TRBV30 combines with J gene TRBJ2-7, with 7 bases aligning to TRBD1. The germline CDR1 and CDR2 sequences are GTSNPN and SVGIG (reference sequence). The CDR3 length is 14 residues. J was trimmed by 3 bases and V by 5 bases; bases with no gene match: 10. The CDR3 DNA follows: TGTGCCTGGGGATCCGGACAGGCTATCTACGAGCAGTACTTC. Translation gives CAWGSGQAIYEQYF. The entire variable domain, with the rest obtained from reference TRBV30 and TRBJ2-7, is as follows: SQTIHQWPATLVQPVGSPLSLECTVEGTSNPNLYWYRQAAGRGLQLLFYSVGIGQISSEVPQNLSASRPQDRQFILSSKKLLLSDSGFYLCAWGSGQAIYEQYFGPGTRLTVT.

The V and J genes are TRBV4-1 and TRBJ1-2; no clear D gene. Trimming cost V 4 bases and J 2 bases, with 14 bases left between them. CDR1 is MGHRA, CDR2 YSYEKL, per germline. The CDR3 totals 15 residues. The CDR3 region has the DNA TGCGCCAGCAGCCTTGAGCCCCAGCGAAACTATGGCTACACCTTC. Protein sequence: CASSLEPQRNYGYTF.

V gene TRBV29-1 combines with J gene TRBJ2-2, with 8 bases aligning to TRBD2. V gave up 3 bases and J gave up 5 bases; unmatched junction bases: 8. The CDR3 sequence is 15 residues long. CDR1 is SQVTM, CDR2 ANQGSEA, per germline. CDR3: CSVDRLAPGTGELFF. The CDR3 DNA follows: TGCAGCGTTGACCGACTAGCGCCAGGAACCGGGGAGCTGTTTTTT.

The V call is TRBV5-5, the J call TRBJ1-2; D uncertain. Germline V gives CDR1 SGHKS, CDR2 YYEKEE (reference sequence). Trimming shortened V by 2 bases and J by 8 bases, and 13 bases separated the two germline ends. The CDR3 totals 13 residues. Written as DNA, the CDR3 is TGTGCCAGCAGCTTAGAGGGTCGGTGGGGCTACACCTTC. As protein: CASSLEGRWGYTF.

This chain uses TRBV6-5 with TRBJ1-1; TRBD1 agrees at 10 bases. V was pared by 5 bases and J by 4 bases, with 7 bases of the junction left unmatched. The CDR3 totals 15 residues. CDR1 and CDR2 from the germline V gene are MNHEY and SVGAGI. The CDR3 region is CASSTGDRGGTEAFF. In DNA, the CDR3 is TGTGCCAGCAGTACGGGGGACAGGGGAGGCACTGAAGCTTTCTTT.

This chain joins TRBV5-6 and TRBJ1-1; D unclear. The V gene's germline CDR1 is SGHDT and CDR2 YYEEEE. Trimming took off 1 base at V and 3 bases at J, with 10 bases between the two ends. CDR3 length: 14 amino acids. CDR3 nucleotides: TGTGCCAGCAGCTTGTCCGGGAGTTACACTGAAGCTTTCTTT. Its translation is CASSLSGSYTEAFF.

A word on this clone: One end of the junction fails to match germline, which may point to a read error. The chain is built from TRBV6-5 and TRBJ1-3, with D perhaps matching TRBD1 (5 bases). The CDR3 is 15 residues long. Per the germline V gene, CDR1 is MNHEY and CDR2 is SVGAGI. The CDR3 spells CASSYSSGSGNNIYF. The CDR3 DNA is TGTGCCAGCAGTTACTCATCAGGGTCTGGAAACAACATATATTTT.

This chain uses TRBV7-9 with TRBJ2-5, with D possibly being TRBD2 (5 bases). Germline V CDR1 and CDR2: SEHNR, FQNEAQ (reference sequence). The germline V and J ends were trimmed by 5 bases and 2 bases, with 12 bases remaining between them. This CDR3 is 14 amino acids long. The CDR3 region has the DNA TGTGCCAGCAGCCCGGACCGGGAACAAGAGACCCAGTACTTC. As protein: CASSPDREQETQYF.

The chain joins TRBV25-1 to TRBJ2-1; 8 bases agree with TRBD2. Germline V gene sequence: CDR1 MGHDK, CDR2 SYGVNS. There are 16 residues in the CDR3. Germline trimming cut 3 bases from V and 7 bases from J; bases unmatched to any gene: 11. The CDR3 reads CASSDSGTRPGNEQFF. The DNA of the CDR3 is TGTGCCAGCAGTGATAGCGGGACTAGACCGGGGAATGAGCAGTTCTTC.

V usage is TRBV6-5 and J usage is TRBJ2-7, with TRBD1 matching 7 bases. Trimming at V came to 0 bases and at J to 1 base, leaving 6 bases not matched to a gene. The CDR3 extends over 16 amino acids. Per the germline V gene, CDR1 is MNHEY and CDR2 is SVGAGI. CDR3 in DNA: TGTGCCAGCAGTTACTCGCCGGGACAGCCTTCCTACGAGCAGTACTTC. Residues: CASSYSPGQPSYEQYF.

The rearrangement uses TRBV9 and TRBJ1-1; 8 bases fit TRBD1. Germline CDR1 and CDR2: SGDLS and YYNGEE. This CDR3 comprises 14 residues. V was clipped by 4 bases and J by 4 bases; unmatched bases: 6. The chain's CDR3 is CASSPGQGSTEAFF. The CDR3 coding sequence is TGTGCCAGCAGCCCCGGACAGGGCAGCACTGAAGCTTTCTTT.

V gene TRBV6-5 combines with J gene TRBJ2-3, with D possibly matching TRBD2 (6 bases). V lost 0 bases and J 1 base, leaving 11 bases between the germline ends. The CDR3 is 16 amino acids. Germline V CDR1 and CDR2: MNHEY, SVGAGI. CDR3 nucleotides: TGTGCCAGCAGTTACTCGCCGGGAGTGGGCACAGATACGCAGTATTTT. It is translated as CASSYSPGVGTDTQYF.

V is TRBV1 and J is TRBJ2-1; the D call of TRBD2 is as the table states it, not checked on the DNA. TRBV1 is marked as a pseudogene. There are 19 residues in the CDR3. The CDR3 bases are TGCACCAGCAGCGCACCGGGACTAGCGGCCCCAAAGTCCTACAATGAGCAGTTCTTC. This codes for CTSSAPGLAAPKSYNEQFF.

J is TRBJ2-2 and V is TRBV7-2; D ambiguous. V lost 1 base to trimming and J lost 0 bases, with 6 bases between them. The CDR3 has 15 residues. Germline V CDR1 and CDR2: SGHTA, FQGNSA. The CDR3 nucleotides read TGTGCCAGCAGCTTAGTAGCAGCGAACACCGGGGAGCTGTTTTTT. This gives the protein CASSLVAANTGELFF.

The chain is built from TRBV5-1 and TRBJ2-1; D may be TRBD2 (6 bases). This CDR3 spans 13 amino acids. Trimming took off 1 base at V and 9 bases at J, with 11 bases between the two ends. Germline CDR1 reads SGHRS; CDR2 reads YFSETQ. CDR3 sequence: CASSLTSFSEQFF. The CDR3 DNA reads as TGCGCCAGCAGCTTGACTAGCTTTAGTGAGCAGTTCTTC.

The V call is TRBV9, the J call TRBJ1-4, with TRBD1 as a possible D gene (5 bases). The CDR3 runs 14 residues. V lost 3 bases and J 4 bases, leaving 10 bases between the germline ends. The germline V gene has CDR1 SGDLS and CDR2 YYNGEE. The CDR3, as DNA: TGTGCCAGCAGCGCGGGGGTTAATAATGAAAAACTGTTTTTT. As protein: CASSAGVNNEKLFF.

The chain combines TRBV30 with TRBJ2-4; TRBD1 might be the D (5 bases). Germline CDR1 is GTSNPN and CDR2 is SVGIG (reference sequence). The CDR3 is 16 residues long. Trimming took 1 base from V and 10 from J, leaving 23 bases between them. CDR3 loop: CAWSAVGAAGKSIQYF. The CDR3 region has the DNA TGTGCCTGGAGTGCGGTAGGGGCTGCCGGTAAATCTATTCAGTACTTC.

As DNA, the CDR3 is TGTGCCAGCAGCTTCGGGACAGGGAACGTCGAGCAGTACTTC. Its protein product is CASSFGTGNVEQYF. The chain links TRBV5-8 to TRBJ2-7, with TRBD1 matching over 9 bases. CDR1 is SGHTS and CDR2 is YDEGEE in the germline V gene. With V trimmed by 2 bases and J by 6 bases, 6 bases remained unmatched. The CDR3 runs to 14 residues.

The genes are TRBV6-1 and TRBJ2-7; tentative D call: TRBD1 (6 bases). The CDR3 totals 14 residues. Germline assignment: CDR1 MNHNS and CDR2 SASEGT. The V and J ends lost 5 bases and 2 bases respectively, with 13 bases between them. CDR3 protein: CASSRTEDTYEQYF. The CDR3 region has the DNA TGTGCCAGCAGTAGGACAGAGGACACCTACGAGCAGTACTTC.

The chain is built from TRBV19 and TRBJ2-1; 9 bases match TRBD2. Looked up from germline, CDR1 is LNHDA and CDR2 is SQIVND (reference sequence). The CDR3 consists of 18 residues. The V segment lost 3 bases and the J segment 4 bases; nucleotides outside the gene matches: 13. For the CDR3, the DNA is TGTGCCAGTAGTATCATTACGGGGAGCGGGAGGATATACAATGAGCAGTTCTTC. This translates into CASSIITGSGRIYNEQFF. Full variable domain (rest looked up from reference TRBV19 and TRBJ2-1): DGGITQSPKYLFRKEGQNVTLSCEQNLNHDAMYWYRQDPGQGLRLIYYSQIVNDFQKGDIAEGYSVSREKKESFPLTVTSAQKNPTAFYLCASSIITGSGRIYNEQFFGPGTRLTVL.